One sample yielded the 9 T cell receptor beta chains listed below, sequenced in a study of blood T cells in healthy people across ages. Primed by a sample-barcoded 5' primer and a J-beta primer mix, a second PCR proceeded for 7 to 11 cycles. TCRdb analysed the 5' RACE reads with MiXCR anew, one entry per CDR3 protein. The table records about 930,000 distinct CDR3 sequences, 29% of them present only once. Separately, the same data were catalogued under a study of T cells of mothers and their children.

Sequences were obtained from blood. These receptors all stem from a woman aged 40 to 50 in good health.

This clonotype was seen a handful of times. J is TRBJ2-3 and V is TRBV28; D is possibly TRBD1 (6 bases). Deletions cut 4 bases from V and 4 bases from J, with 15 bases between. Germline CDR1 reads MDHEN; CDR2 reads SYDVKM. This CDR3 comprises 15 residues. CDR3 sequence: CASSSTGKAADTQYF. CDR3 DNA: TGTGCCAGCAGTTCAACAGGGAAGGCGGCAGATACGCAGTATTTT.

The genes are TRBV6-6 and TRBJ2-5, with 9 positions matching TRBD1. The J call is uncertain, as TRBJ2-7 better fits the DNA end. This CDR3 is 15 amino acids long. Germline CDR1 MNHNY, CDR2 SVGAGI (reference sequence). This CDR3 is CASRLGTGKTYEQYF. The CDR3 DNA sequence: TGTGCCAGCAGACTCGGGACAGGGAAAACCTACGAGCAGTACTTC.

The V and J genes are TRBV5-1 and TRBJ1-3; D might be TRBD1 (6 bases). The V end was cut by 2 bases, the J end by 0 bases, with 9 bases between. Germline lookup yields CDR1 SGHRS and CDR2 YFSETQ. The CDR3 covers 15 residues. CDR3 amino acids: CASSLTGPSGNTIYF. The DNA of the CDR3 is TGCGCCAGCAGCTTAACAGGGCCCTCTGGAAACACCATATATTTT.

This clonotype was seen a few times. The rearrangement uses TRBV6-1 and TRBJ1-4; D not certain. Germline V lookup: CDR1 MNHNS, CDR2 SASEGT. V dropped 3 bases and J dropped 4 bases, with 6 bases sitting between them. CDR3 length: 13 amino acids. CDR3 sequence (DNA): TGTGCCAGCAGTGACAGGTTTAATGAAAAACTGTTTTTT. This codes for CASSDRFNEKLFF.

Many counts were recorded for this clonotype. The DNA for the CDR3 is TGTGCCAGCAGCTTAAGAGCGGGGGGGGCTGAGCAGTTCTTC. Amino acids: CASSLRAGGAEQFF. The chain is built from TRBV11-1 and TRBJ2-1; 10 nucleotides align to TRBD2. The V gene's germline CDR1 is SGHAT and CDR2 FQDESV (reference sequence). The CDR3 totals 14 residues. V lost 2 bases to trimming and J lost 9 bases; unmatched junction nucleotides: 4.

J is TRBJ2-3 and V is TRBV4-1; 11 nucleotides agree with TRBD2. V lost 4 bases and J lost 7; bases outside the gene matches: 28. CDR3 length: 22 amino acids. Per germline, CDR1 MGHRA and CDR2 YSYEKL. CDR3 amino acids: CASSPQGNHIQGTSGGFNTQYF. Here the CDR3 DNA reads TGCGCCAGCAGCCCCCAGGGAAACCACATTCAGGGCACTAGCGGGGGTTTTAATACGCAGTATTTT.

Points on this clonotype: The junction and the germline gene differ at one end; a read error may be behind it. This chain uses TRBV7-2 with TRBJ2-5; D might be TRBD1 or TRBD2, each matching 5 bases. Per the germline V gene, CDR1 is SGHTA and CDR2 is FQGNSA. The length of the CDR3 is 18 residues. The chain's CDR3 is CASSSRGQIGPFQGTRYF. In DNA, the CDR3 is TGTGCCAGCAGCTCCCGGGGCCAGATTGGTCCCTTCCAAGGGACCCGGTACTTC.

This CDR3 reads CASSSSRLGQGRYEAFF. The CDR3, as DNA: TGTGCCAGCAGCTCGTCCCGATTGGGACAGGGGAGGTATGAAGCTTTCTTT. The rearrangement links TRBV7-9 to TRBJ1-1, with TRBD1 matching over 10 bases. Germline V gene data show CDR1 as SEHNR and CDR2 as FQNEAQ (reference sequence). The CDR3 totals 17 residues. V dropped 4 bases and J dropped 7; count of bases not matched to a gene: 15.

The V and J genes are TRBV20-1 and TRBJ1-5; D call uncertain. The CDR3 length is 15 residues. The V and J ends lost 2 bases and 0 bases respectively, with 11 bases between them. The V gene's germline CDR1 is DFQATT and CDR2 SNEGSKA (reference sequence). The chain's CDR3 is CSARSGVTSNQPQHF. The CDR3 DNA sequence: TGCAGTGCTAGATCTGGGGTAACTAGCAATCAGCCCCAGCATTTT.